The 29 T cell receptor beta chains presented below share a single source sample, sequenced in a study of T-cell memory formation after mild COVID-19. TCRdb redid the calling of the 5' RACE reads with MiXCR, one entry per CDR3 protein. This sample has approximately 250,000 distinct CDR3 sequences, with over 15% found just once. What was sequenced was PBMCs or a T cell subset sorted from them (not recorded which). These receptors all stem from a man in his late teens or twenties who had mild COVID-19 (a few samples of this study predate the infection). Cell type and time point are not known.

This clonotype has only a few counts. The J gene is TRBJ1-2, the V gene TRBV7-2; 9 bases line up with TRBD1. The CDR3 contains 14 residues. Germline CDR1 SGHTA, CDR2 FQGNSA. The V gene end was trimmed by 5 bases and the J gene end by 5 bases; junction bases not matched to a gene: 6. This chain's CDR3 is CASSQGTGYYGYTF. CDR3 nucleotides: TGTGCCAGCAGCCAAGGGACAGGGTATTATGGCTACACCTTC. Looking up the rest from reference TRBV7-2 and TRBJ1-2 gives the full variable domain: GAGVSQSPSNKVTEKGKDVELRCDPISGHTALYWYRQSLGQGLEFLIYFQGNSAPDKSGLPSDRFSAERTGGSVSTLTIQRTQQEDSAVYLCASSQGTGYYGYTFGSGTRLTVV.

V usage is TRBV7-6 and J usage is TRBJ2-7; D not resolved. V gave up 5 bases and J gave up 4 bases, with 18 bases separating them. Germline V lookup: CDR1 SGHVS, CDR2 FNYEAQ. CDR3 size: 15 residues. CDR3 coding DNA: TGTGCCAGCAGCCCGAAGGCCTCCGTGGGTTACGAGCAGTACTTC. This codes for CASSPKASVGYEQYF.

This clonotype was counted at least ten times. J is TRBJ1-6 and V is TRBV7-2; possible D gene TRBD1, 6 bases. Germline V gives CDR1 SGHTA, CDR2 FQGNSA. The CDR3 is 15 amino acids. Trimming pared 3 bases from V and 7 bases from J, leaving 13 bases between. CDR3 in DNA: TGTGCCAGCAGCTTTTCCGGACAGACGAATTCACCCCTCCACTTT. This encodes CASSFSGQTNSPLHF.

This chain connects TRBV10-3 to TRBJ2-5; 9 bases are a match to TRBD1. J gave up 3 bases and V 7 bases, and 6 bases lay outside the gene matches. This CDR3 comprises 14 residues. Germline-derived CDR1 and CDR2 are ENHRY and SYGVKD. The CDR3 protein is CAIKRQGVEETQYF. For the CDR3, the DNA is TGTGCCATCAAGCGACAGGGGGTGGAAGAGACCCAGTACTTC.

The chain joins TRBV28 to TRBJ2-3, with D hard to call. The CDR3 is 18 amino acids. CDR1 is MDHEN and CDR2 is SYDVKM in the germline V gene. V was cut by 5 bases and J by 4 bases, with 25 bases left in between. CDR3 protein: CASSPPGTSPTRADTQYF. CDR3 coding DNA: TGTGCCAGCAGTCCCCCCGGAACCTCGCCGACCCGCGCAGATACGCAGTATTTT.

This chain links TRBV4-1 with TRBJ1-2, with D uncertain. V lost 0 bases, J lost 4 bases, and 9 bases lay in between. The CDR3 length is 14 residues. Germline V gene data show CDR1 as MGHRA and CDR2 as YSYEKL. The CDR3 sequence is CASSQDPGSYGYTF. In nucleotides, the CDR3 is TGCGCCAGCAGCCAAGATCCCGGTAGCTATGGCTACACCTTC.

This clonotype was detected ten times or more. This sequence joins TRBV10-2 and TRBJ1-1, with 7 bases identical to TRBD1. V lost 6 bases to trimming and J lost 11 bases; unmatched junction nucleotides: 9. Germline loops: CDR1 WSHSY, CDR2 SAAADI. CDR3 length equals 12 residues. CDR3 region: CASSPRGFRAFF. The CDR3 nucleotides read TGCGCCAGCAGCCCCAGGGGGTTTAGGGCTTTCTTT.

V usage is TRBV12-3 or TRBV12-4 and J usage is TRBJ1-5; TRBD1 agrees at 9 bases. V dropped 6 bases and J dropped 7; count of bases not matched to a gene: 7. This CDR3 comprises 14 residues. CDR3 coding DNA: TGTGCCAGCAGCTTACAGGGGGCCGGGCAGCCCCAGCATTTT. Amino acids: CASSLQGAGQPQHF.

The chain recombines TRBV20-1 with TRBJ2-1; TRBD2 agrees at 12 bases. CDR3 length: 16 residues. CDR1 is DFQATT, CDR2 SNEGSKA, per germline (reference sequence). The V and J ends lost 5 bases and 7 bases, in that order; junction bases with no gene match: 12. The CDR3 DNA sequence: TGCAGTGCTCAAATTCTAGCGGGGGGGCCTCGTAATGAGCAGTTCTTC. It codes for CSAQILAGGPRNEQFF.

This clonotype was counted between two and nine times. The CDR3 sequence: CASSVDTSYEQYF. The DNA of the CDR3 is TGTGCCAGCAGCGTAGATACGTCCTACGAGCAGTACTTC. The rearrangement links TRBV9 to TRBJ2-7; no reliable D call. The CDR3 length is 13 residues. Trimming took 0 bases from V and 1 from J, leaving 5 bases between them. Germline CDR1 is SGDLS and CDR2 is YYNGEE.

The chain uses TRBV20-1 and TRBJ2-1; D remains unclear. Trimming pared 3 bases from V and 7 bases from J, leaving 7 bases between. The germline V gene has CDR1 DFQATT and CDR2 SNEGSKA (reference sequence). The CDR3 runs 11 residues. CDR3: CSASPLNEQFF. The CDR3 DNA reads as TGCAGTGCTAGCCCTCTGAATGAGCAGTTCTTC.

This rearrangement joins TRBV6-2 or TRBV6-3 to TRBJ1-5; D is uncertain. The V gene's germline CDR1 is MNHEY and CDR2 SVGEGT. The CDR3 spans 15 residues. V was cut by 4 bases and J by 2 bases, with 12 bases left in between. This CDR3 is CASSSHVEGNQPQHF. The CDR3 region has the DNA TGTGCCAGCAGTTCCCACGTGGAGGGCAATCAGCCCCAGCATTTT.

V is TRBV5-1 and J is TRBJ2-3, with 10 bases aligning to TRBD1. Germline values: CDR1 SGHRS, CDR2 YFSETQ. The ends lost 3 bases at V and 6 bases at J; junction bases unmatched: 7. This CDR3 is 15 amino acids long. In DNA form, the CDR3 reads TGCGCCAGCAGCTCGTGGACAGGGGGGTTGGATACGCAGTATTTT. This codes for CASSSWTGGLDTQYF.

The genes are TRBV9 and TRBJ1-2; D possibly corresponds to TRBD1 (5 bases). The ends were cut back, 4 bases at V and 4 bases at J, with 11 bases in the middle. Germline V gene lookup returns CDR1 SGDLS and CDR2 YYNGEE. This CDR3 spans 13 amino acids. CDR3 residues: CASSPRDFYGYTF. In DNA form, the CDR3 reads TGTGCCAGCAGCCCTCGGGACTTCTATGGCTACACCTTC.

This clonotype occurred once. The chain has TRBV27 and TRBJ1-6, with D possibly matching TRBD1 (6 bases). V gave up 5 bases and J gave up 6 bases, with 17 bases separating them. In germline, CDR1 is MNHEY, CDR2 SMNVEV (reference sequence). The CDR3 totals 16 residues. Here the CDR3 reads CASSLPGDPRNSPLHF. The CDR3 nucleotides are TGTGCCAGCAGTCTACCAGGGGACCCCCGTAATTCACCCCTCCACTTT.

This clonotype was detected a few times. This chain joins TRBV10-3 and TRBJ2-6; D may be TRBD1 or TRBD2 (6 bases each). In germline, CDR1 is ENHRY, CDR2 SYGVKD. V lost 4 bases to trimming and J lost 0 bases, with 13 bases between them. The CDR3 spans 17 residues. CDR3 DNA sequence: TGTGCCATCAGTGCCTCGGGGGCGAACTCTGGGGCCAACGTCCTGACTTTC. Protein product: CAISASGANSGANVLTF.

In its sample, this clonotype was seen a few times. The CDR3 nucleotides read TGTGCCAGCTCAGCGAACAGGGTTGATGGGAGCTACGAGCAGTACTTC. This sequence encodes CASSANRVDGSYEQYF. The chain joins TRBV18 to TRBJ2-7, with D possibly matching TRBD1 (6 bases). Trimming cost V 5 bases and J 3 bases, with 20 bases left between them. The CDR3 consists of 16 residues. CDR1 and CDR2 from the germline V gene are KGHSH and LQKENI.

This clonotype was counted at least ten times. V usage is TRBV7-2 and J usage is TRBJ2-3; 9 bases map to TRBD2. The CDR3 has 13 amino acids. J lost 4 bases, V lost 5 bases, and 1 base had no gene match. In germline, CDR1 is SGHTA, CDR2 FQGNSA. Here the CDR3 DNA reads TGTGCCAGCAGCCCTAGCGGGGCAGATACGCAGTATTTT. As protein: CASSPSGADTQYF. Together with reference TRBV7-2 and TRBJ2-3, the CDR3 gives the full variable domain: GAGVSQSPSNKVTEKGKDVELRCDPISGHTALYWYRQSLGQGLEFLIYFQGNSAPDKSGLPSDRFSAERTGGSVSTLTIQRTQQEDSAVYLCASSPSGADTQYFGPGTRLTVL.

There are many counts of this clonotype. The CDR3: CASSLRQRGNNEQFF. DNA of the CDR3: TGTGCCAGCAGCTTGCGCCAGCGGGGGAACAATGAGCAGTTCTTC. The chain couples TRBV5-6 to TRBJ2-1; TRBD2 agrees at 8 bases. CDR3 length: 15 amino acids. The V segment lost 1 base and the J segment 5 bases; nucleotides outside the gene matches: 5. CDR1 SGHDT and CDR2 YYEEEE come from the germline V gene.

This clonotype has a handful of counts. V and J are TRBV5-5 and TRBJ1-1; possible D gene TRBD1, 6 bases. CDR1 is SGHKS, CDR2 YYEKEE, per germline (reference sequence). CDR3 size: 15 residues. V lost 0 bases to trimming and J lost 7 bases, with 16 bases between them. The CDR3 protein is CASSLGPGATFEAFF. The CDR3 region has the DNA TGTGCCAGCAGCTTGGGTCCGGGGGCCACGTTTGAAGCTTTCTTT. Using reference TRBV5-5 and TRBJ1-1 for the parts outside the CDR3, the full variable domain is DAGVTQSPTHLIKTRGQQVTLRCSPISGHKSVSWYQQVLGQGPQFIFQYYEKEERGRGNFPDRFSARQFPNYSSELNVNALLLGDSALYLCASSLGPGATFEAFFGQGTRLTVV.

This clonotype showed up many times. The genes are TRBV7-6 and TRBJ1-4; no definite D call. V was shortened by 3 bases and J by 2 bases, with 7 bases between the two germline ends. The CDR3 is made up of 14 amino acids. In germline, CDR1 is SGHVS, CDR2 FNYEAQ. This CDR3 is CASSLAGTNEKLFF. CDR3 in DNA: TGTGCCAGCAGCTTGGCGGGGACTAATGAAAAACTGTTTTTT.

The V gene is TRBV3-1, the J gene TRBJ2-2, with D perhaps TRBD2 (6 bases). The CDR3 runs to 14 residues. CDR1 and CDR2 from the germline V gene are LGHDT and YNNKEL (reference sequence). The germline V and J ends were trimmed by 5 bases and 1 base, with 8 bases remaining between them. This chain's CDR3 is CASSVGLNTGELFF. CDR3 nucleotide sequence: TGTGCCAGCAGCGTGGGACTGAACACCGGGGAGCTGTTTTTT.

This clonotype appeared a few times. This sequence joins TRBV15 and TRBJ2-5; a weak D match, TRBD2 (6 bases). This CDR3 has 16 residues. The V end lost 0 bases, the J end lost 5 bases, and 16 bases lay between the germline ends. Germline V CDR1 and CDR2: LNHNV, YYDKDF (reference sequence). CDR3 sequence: CATSRDQEAGWETQYF. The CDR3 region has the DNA TGTGCCACCAGCAGAGATCAGGAGGCGGGGTGGGAGACCCAGTACTTC.

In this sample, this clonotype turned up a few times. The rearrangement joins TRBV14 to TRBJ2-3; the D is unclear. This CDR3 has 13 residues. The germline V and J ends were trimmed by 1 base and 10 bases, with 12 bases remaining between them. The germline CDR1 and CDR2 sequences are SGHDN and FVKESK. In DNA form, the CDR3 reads TGTGCCAGCAGCCAAGGAAGCCACGGGTCGCAGTATTTT. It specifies CASSQGSHGSQYF.

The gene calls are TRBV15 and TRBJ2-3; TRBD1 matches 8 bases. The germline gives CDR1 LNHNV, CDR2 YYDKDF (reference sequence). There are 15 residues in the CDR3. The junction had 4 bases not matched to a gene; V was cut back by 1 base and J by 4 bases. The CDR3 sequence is CATSRGRGLADTQYF. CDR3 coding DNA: TGTGCCACCAGCAGAGGCAGGGGGCTCGCAGATACGCAGTATTTT.

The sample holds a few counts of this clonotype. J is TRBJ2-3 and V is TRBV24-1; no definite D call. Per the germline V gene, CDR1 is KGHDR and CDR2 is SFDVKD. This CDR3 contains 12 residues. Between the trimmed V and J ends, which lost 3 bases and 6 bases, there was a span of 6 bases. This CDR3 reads CATSDPPDTQYF. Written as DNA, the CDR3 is TGTGCCACCAGTGATCCCCCCGATACGCAGTATTTT.

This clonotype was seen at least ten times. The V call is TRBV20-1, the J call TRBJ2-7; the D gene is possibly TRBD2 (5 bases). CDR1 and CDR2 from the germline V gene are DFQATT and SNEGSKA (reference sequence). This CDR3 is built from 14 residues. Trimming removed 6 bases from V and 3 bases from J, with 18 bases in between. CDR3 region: CSATDGPGDYEQYV. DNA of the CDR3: TGCAGTGCCACGGACGGACCCGGGGACTACGAGCAGTACGTC.

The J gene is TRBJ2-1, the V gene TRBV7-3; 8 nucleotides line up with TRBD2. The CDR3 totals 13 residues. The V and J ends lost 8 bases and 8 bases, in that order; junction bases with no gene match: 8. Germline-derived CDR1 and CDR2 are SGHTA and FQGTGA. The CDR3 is CASSGGGTDEQFF. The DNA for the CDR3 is TGTGCCAGCTCGGGCGGGGGGACCGATGAGCAGTTCTTC.

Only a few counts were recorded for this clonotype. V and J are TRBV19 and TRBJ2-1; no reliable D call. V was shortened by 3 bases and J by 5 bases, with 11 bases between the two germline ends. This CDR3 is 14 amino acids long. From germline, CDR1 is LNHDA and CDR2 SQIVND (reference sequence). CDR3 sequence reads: CASSMVGRHNEQFF. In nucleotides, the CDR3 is TGTGCCAGTAGTATGGTGGGCAGGCACAATGAGCAGTTCTTC.